The sequence of this TCR beta chain was determined in a study of shared clonotypes between healthy human individuals. Study-level background: Contributing individuals were two females and a few males aged 18 to 49.

V was pared by 5 bases and J by 1 base, with 9 bases between. Germline V lookup: CDR1 MNHEY, CDR2 SVGAGI. The length of the CDR3 is 13 residues. Assay used: immunoSEQ multiplex PCR; TCRdb lists only in-frame clones, some missing. The profile covers hundreds of thousands of clones, with 80% to 95% appearing a single time and 24% taken by the ten largest. Naive-designated CD8 cells lacked CD45RO, were positively enriched for CCR7, and omitted terminally differentiated effector memory CD45RA+ cells. The sequenced sample was naive CD8+ T cells sorted from blood. This sequence originates from a man under 40 in good health. The chain recombines TRBV6-5 with TRBJ2-7; perhaps TRBD1 as D (6 bases). This CDR3 reads CASSTGQSYEQYF. The DNA for the CDR3 is TGTGCCAGCAGTACCGGACAGTCCTACGAGCAGTACTTC.